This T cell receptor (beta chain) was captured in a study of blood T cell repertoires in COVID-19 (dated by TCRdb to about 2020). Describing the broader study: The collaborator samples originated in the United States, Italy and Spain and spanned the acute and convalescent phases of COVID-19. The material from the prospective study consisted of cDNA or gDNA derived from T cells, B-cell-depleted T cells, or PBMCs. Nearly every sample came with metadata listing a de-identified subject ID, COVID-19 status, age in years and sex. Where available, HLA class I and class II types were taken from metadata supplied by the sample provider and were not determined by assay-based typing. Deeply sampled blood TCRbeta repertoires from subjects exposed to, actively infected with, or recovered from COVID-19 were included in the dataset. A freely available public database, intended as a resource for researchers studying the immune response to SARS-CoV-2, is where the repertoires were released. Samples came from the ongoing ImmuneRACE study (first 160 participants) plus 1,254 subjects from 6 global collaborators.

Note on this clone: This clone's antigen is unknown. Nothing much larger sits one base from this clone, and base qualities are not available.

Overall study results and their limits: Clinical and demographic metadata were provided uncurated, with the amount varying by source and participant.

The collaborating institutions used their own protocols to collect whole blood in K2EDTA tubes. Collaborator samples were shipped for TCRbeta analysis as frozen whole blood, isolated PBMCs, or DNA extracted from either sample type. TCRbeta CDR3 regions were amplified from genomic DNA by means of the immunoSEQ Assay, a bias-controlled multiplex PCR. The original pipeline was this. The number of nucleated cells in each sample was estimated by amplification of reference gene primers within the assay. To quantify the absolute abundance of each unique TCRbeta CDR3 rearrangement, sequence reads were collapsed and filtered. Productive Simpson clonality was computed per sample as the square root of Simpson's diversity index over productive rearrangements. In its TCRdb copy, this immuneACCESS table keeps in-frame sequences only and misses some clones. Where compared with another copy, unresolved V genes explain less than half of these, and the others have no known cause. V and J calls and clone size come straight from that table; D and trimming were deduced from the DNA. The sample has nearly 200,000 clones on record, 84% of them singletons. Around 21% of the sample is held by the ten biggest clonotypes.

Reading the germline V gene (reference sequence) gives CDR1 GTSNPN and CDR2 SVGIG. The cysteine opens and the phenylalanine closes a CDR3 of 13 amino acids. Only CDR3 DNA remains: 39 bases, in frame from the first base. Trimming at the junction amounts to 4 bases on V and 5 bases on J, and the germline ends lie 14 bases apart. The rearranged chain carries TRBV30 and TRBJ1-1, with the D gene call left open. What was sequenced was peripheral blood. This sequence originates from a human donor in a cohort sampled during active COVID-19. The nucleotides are TGTGCCTGGATCTACGGGATAGGGACTGAAGCTTTCTTT. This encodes CAWIYGIGTEAFF.